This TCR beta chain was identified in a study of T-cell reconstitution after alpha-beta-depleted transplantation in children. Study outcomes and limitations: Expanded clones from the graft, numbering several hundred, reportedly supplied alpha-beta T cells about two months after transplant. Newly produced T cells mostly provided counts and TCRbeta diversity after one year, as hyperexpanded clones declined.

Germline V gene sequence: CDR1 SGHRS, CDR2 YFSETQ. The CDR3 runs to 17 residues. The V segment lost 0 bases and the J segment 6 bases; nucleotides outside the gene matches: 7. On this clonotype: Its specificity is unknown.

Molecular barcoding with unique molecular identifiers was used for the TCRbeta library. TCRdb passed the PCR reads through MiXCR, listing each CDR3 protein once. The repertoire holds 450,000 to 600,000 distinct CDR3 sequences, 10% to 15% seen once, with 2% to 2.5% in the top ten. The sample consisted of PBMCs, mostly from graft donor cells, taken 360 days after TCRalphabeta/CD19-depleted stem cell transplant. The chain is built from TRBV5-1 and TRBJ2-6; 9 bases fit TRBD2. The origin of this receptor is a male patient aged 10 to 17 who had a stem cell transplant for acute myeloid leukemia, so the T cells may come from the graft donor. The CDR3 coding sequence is TGCGCCAGCAGCTTGGGCTCATCTAGCGGGGTGGCCAACGTCCTGACTTTC. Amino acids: CASSLGSSSGVANVLTF.